This T cell receptor beta chain was sequenced during a study of blood T cell repertoires in COVID-19. About the research overall: The samples span acute and convalescent COVID-19 from the United States, Italy and Spain.

Germline CDR1 MNHEY, CDR2 SMNVEV (reference sequence). The CDR3 covers 15 residues. V lost 6 bases to trimming and J lost 6 bases; unmatched junction nucleotides: 7. Methods used by the authors: Reference gene primers were amplified, and this amplification served to estimate nucleated cell counts. Only in-frame clones appear in the TCRdb table, and some are missing; sequencing was by immunoSEQ multiplex PCR. The D gene and trimming were derived from the DNA, and the V and J assignments and clone size from that table. In the table there are 230,000 or so clones, approximately 88% of which are singletons.

This chain connects TRBV27 to TRBJ2-3; TRBD2 agrees at 12 bases. This receptor was identified in a woman aged 40-49 years with acute COVID-19. Sequenced sample: PBMCs or T cells enriched from blood (not recorded which). This chain's CDR3 is CASRRLAGVSDTQYF. For the CDR3, the DNA is TGTGCCAGCAGGAGACTAGCGGGAGTATCGGATACGCAGTATTTT.